Listed below are T cell receptor beta chains from one sample, sequenced in a study of T cell responses to AZD1222 COVID-19 vaccine. Clones were sequenced by immunoSEQ multiplex PCR, and TCRdb holds only the in-frame ones, with some missing. The sample includes over 150,000 clones, roughly nine tenths of them seen just once. Here the sequenced sample was peripheral blood, taken on day 0 of AZD1222 vaccination. The receptors were sampled from an adult in good health. Each CDR3 is given with its conserved first and last residue. The D gene is left open where the match is weak. Clone size is not always given. Where it is, it says once, few, many or a class for expanded clones.

j_call clone_size d_call v_call cdr3_aa cdr3_nt
TRBJ2-3 once TRBD2 TRBV3-1/TRBV3-2 CASSPGGLATDTQYF TGTGCCAGCAGCCCCGGGGGACTAGCCACAGATACGCAGTATTTT
TRBJ1-2 NA NA TRBV24-1 CATSDPRTGNYGYTF TGTGCCACCAGTGATCCTAGGACTGGGAACTATGGCTACACCTTC
TRBJ1-2 NA NA TRBV18 CASSRWPREGYTF TGTGCCAGCTCACGCTGGCCTAGGGAGGGCTACACCTTC
TRBJ1-1 NA NA TRBV12-3/TRBV12-4 CASSLSQRREAFF TGTGCCAGCAGCCTGTCACAGCGCAGGGAAGCTTTCTTT
TRBJ2-3 NA TRBD2 TRBV28 CASSLGGTSGSTDTQYF TGTGCCAGCAGTTTGGGAGGGACTAGCGGGAGCACAGATACGCAGTATTTT
TRBJ1-3 NA NA TRBV28 CASSSRRYSGNTIYF TGTGCCAGCAGTTCCCGACGCTACTCTGGAAACACCATATATTTT
TRBJ2-7 NA TRBD1 TRBV7-9 CASSPSSYGQGNGEQYF TGTGCCAGCAGCCCATCAAGTTACGGACAGGGGAATGGGGAGCAGTACTTC
TRBJ1-5 NA TRBD1 TRBV27 CASSLDRGANQPQHF TGTGCCAGCAGTTTAGACAGGGGAGCCAATCAGCCCCAGCATTTT
TRBJ2-2 NA NA TRBV7-2 CASSLLTQNTGELFF TGTGCCAGCAGCTTACTGACCCAGAACACCGGGGAGCTGTTTTTT
TRBJ1-3 NA NA TRBV9 CASSGDLRGSGNTIYF TGTGCCAGCAGCGGCGACCTCAGGGGAAGTGGAAACACCATATATTTT